This TCR beta chain is from a study of response to subunit inactivated influenza vaccine. Study conclusions and caveats: Each seasonal influenza vaccination, the authors suggested, recruits few new T cells.

TCRdb analysed the RT-PCR reads with MiXCR anew, one entry per CDR3 protein. The sample has about 500,000 distinct CDR3 sequences; approximately 15% are singletons. This CDR3 has 15 residues. Trimming took 4 bases from V and 7 from J; bases not matched to a gene: 14. Germline CDR1 SGHRS, CDR2 YFSETQ. This clonotype has more than one count but fewer than ten. The target antigen is unknown. This sequence was found in a man in his fifties or sixties who received an inactivated influenza vaccine. This sample comprised CD4+ T cells sorted from PBMCs, obtained roughly 24 months after vaccination. This rearrangement joins TRBV5-1 to TRBJ2-7; 7 bases align to TRBD1. In DNA form, the CDR3 reads TGCGCCAGCAGCCAGCAGACGACAGGGCCGGGGGAGCAGTACTTC. Amino acid sequence: CASSQQTTGPGEQYF. The full variable domain, in which reference TRBV5-1 and TRBJ2-7 provide the parts outside the CDR3, is KAGVTQTPRYLIKTRGQQVTLSCSPISGHRSVSWYQQTPGQGLQFLFEYFSETQRNKGNFPGRFSGRQFSNSRSEMNVSTLELGDSALYLCASSQQTTGPGEQYFGPGTRLTVT.